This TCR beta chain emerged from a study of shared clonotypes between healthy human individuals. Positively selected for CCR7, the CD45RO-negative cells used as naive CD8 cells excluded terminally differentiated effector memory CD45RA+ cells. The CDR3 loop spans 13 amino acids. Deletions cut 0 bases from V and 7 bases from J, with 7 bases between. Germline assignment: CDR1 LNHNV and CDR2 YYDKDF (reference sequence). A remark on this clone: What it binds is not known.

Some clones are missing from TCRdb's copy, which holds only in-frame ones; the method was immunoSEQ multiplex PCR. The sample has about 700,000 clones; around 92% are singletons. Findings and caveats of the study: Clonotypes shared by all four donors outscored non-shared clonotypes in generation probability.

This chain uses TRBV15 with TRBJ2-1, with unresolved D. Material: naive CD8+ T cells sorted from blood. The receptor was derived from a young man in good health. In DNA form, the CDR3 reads TGTGCCACCAGCAGAGATAATGGGAATGAGCAGTTCTTC. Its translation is CATSRDNGNEQFF.